This TCR beta chain was obtained from a study of control samples from healthy donors and cancer patients. This CDR3 is 19 amino acids long. The germline gives CDR1 SEHNR, CDR2 FQNEAQ (reference sequence). Unmatched junction bases numbered 9, after V lost 2 bases and J lost 0 bases. Profiled with immunoSEQ multiplex PCR; TCRdb holds only in-frame clones, not every one. The table records approximately 140,000 clones, roughly 94% of them present only once. Sequenced input: blood. The source is a middle-aged man in good health. The chain employs TRBV7-9 and TRBJ2-1; the match to TRBD2 covers 11 bases. CDR3 sequence (DNA): TGTGCCAGCAGCTTATTATCACTAGCGGGAGCAAGCTCCTACAATGAGCAGTTCTTC. Its protein product is CASSLLSLAGASSYNEQFF.